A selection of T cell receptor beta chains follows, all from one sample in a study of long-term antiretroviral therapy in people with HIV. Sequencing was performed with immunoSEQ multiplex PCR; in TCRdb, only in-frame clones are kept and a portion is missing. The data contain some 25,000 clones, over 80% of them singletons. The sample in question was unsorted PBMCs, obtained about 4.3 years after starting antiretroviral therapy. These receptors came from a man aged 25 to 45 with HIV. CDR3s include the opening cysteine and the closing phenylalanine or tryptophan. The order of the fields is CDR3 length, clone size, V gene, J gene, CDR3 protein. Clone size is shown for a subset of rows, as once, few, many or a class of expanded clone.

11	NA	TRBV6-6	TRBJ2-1	CASSYSNEQFF
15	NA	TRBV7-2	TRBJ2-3	CASSLGGGRTDTQYF
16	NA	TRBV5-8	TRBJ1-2	CASSLSGGQFFYGYTF
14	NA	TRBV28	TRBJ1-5	CASSSEGGNQPQHF
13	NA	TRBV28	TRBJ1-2	CASNLQEASGYTF
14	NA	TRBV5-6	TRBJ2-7	CASSLRRRPHEQYF
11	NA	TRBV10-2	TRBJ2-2	CARAPSGELFF
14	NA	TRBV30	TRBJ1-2	CAWSVNGGLYGYTF
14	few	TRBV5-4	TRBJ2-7	CASSLAAGGYEQYF
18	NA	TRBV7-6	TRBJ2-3	CASSLAPSGGAGADTQYF
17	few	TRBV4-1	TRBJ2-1	CASSQVLAGVWGGEQFF
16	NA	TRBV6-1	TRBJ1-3	CASSDHSGTAGNTIYF
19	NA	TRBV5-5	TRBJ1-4	CASSSTTGGPTATNEKLFF
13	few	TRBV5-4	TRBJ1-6	CASSLIDNSPLHF
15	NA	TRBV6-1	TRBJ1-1	CASSEALGGWPEAFF
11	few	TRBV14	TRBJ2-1	CASSHVDEQFF
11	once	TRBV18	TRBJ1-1	CASSRNTEAFF